A single sample is the source of the 5 T cell receptor beta chains below, sequenced in a study of cytomegalovirus exposure and HLA in healthy donors. Amplification used 60 Vbeta primers and 13 Jbeta primers. Assay: immunoSEQ multiplex PCR; the TCRdb copy retains only in-frame clones and omits some. The sample lists 150,000 to 200,000 clones, about two thirds occurring once. The specimen sequenced was PBMCs. These receptors all stem from a man younger than 45 in good health and CMV-seropositive.

The chain uses TRBV5-4 and TRBJ2-7, with D tentatively TRBD1 (5 bases). The germline V gene encodes CDR1 SGHNT and CDR2 YYREEE (reference sequence). CDR3 size: 15 residues. The ends were cut back, 1 base at V and 4 bases at J, with 15 bases in the middle. The CDR3 DNA follows: TGTGCCAGCAGCTTGACAGGAACTCATAAGTACGAGCAGTACTTC. Translation gives CASSLTGTHKYEQYF.

The J gene is TRBJ1-2, the V gene TRBV7-9, with TRBD1 identical over 8 bases. CDR3 size: 14 residues. Germline values: CDR1 SEHNR, CDR2 FQNEAQ (reference sequence). Unmatched junction bases numbered 13, after V lost 8 bases and J lost 8 bases. CDR3 coding DNA: TGTGCCAGCGAACCTATTGGACAGGGAAGGGGCTACACCTTC. Translation gives CASEPIGQGRGYTF.

Comments on this clone: One end of the junction is discordant with germline, which a read error may explain. CDR3 DNA: TGTGCCAGCAGTTACTATCACAACACCGGGAAGCTGTTTTTT. Translating it yields CASSYYHNTGKLFF. V gene TRBV6-5 combines with J gene TRBJ2-2; D is perhaps TRBD2 (5 bases). The CDR3 spans 14 residues. Germline V gene lookup returns CDR1 MNHEY and CDR2 SVGAGI.

This clone has a handful of counts. The chain is built from TRBV5-1 and TRBJ2-2, with D hard to call. Per the germline V gene, CDR1 is SGHRS and CDR2 is YFSETQ. Between the trimmed V and J ends, which lost 0 bases and 1 base, there was a span of 10 bases. There are 16 residues in the CDR3. The CDR3 DNA is TGCGCCAGCAGCTTGGCCGGCAGGTTGAACACCGGGGAGCTGTTTTTT. This encodes CASSLAGRLNTGELFF.

The genes are TRBV5-4 and TRBJ1-4; D uncertain. Germline V lookup: CDR1 SGHNT, CDR2 YYREEE (reference sequence). Trimming took off 0 bases at V and 7 bases at J, with 4 bases between the two ends. CDR3 length: 12 residues. CDR3 bases: TGTGCCAGCAGCTTGGACAGTGAAAAACTGTTTTTT. Its translation: CASSLDSEKLFF.